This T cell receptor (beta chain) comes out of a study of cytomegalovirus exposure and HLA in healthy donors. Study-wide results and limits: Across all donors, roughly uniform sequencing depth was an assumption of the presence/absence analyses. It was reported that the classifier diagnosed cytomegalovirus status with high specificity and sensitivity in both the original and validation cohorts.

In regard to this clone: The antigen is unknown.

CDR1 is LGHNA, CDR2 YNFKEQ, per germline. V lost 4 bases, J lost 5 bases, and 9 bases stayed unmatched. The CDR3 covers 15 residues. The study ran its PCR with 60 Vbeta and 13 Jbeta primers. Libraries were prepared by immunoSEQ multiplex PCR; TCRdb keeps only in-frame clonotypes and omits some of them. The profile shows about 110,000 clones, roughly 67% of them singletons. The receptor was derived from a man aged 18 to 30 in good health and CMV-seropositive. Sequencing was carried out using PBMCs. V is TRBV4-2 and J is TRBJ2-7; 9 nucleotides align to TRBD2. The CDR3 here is CASSPNSGGSHEQYF. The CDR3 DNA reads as TGTGCCAGCAGCCCTAATAGCGGGGGTAGCCACGAGCAGTACTTC.